Sequencing of this T cell receptor (beta chain) was carried out in a study of cytomegalovirus exposure and HLA in healthy donors. PCR involved 60 Vbeta and 13 Jbeta primers. Sequencing used immunoSEQ multiplex PCR; TCRdb keeps in-frame clones, though not all of them. The repertoire shows about 130,000 clones; the top ten hold roughly 1%. Germline V gene lookup returns CDR1 SGDLS and CDR2 YYNGEE. The CDR3 length is 12 residues. Trimming removed 3 bases at V and 4 bases at J, with 7 bases between. The V and J genes are TRBV9 and TRBJ1-1; D is perhaps TRBD1 (5 bases). Sample: PBMCs. The sequence was obtained from a man younger than 35 in good health and CMV-seronegative. CDR3 DNA sequence: TGTGCCAGCAGCGGACAGCTCACTGAAGCTTTCTTT. Its protein is CASSGQLTEAFF.